The 18 T cell receptor beta chains below come from one sample, sequenced in a study of blood T cell repertoires in COVID-19. The table came from immunoSEQ multiplex PCR; TCRdb's copy has only in-frame clones and leaves some out. This table has roughly 180,000 clones, 75% to 90% appearing once. The sequenced material came from PBMCs or T cells enriched from blood (not recorded which). The receptor set was obtained from a man aged 40-49 years who had recovered from COVID-19.

In DNA, the CDR3 is TGTGCCAGCAGCCCCTGGGGAGGGACCCAAGAGACCCAGTACTTC. Encoded protein: CASSPWGGTQETQYF. This chain joins TRBV7-3 and TRBJ2-5; 7 bases agree with TRBD2. CDR3 size: 15 residues. Germline CDR1 is SGHTA and CDR2 is FQGTGA. Losses at the gene ends were 5 bases for V and 1 base for J; bases not matched to a gene: 7.

The CDR3 reads CASSHGTYNYEQYF. CDR3 nucleotide sequence: TGTGCCAGCAGCCACGGGACATACAACTACGAGCAGTACTTC. V and J are TRBV7-9 and TRBJ2-7; tentative D call: TRBD1 (6 bases). The CDR3 length is 14 residues. Looked up from germline, CDR1 is SEHNR and CDR2 is FQNEAQ (reference sequence). Trimming stripped 5 bases from V and 3 bases from J, with 14 bases between.

The rearrangement joins TRBV6-5 to TRBJ1-5; the match to TRBD1 covers 7 bases. With V trimmed by 2 bases and J by 7 bases, 5 bases remained unmatched. The CDR3 runs to 14 residues. Per germline, CDR1 MNHEY and CDR2 SVGAGI. The CDR3 sequence is CASSYDRVGQPQHF. CDR3 DNA: TGTGCCAGCAGTTACGACAGGGTAGGGCAGCCCCAGCATTTT.

This chain connects TRBV3-1 (or the pseudogene TRBV3-2) to TRBJ1-1; 8 positions agree with TRBD1. V shed 4 bases, J shed 1 base, and the junction held 5 bases outside the gene matches. This CDR3 has 15 residues. The germline V gene encodes CDR1 LGHDT and CDR2 YNNKEL (reference sequence). DNA of the CDR3: TGTGCCAGCAGCCGGGCAGGGGGCCCGAACACTGAAGCTTTCTTT. Protein sequence: CASSRAGGPNTEAFF.

This chain uses TRBV24-1 with TRBJ2-5; the D is unclear. Germline-derived CDR1 and CDR2 are KGHDR and SFDVKD. The CDR3 extends over 15 amino acids. Trimming pared 4 bases from V and 3 bases from J, leaving 14 bases between. In DNA, the CDR3 is TGTGCCACCAGTGAGCCTGCCCCGCAGGAAGAGACCCAGTACTTC. It yields the protein CATSEPAPQEETQYF.

The chain carries TRBV10-3 and TRBJ2-2; the match to TRBD1 covers 9 bases. The V gene's germline CDR1 is ENHRY and CDR2 SYGVKD. The CDR3 is 16 residues long. V lost 2 bases to trimming and J lost 1 base; unmatched junction nucleotides: 2. The CDR3 sequence is CAISEMGQGNTGELFF. The CDR3 DNA reads as TGTGCCATCAGTGAGATGGGACAGGGGAACACCGGGGAGCTGTTTTTT.

CDR3 sequence: CSVWSGSSYNEQFF. As DNA, the CDR3 is TGCAGCGTTTGGAGCGGAAGCTCCTACAATGAGCAGTTCTTC. V gene TRBV29-1 combines with J gene TRBJ2-1, with a possible D match to TRBD2 (5 bases). The CDR3 is 14 residues long. Germline CDR1 is SQVTM and CDR2 is ANQGSEA. The germline V and J ends were trimmed by 5 bases and 0 bases, with 11 bases remaining between them.

J is TRBJ1-1 and V is TRBV5-8; tentative D call: TRBD1 (6 bases). Trimming shortened V by 5 bases and J by 1 base, and 12 bases separated the two germline ends. The V gene's germline CDR1 is SGHTS and CDR2 YDEGEE. This CDR3 is 14 amino acids long. CDR3 coding DNA: TGTGCCAGCAGATTTCCGGGACAGAACACTGAAGCTTTCTTT. Encoded protein: CASRFPGQNTEAFF.

V gene TRBV12-3 or TRBV12-4 combines with J gene TRBJ2-7; possible D gene TRBD2, 6 bases. CDR3 length equals 12 residues. The ends were cut back, 3 bases at V and 7 bases at J, with 10 bases in the middle. The CDR3: CASSLTAGEQYF. Written as DNA, the CDR3 is TGTGCCAGCAGTTTGACGGCGGGGGAGCAGTACTTC.

The gene calls are TRBV25-1 and TRBJ1-2, with 11 bases lining up with TRBD1. The CDR3 runs to 15 residues. V shed 3 bases and J 8 bases; nucleotides not matched to a gene: 8. The germline gives CDR1 MGHDK, CDR2 SYGVNS. The CDR3 sequence: CASSDPGTGGEGYTF. The CDR3 nucleotides read TGTGCCAGCAGTGATCCCGGGACAGGGGGTGAGGGCTACACCTTC.

This chain uses TRBV27 with TRBJ2-7; D not certain. CDR1 and CDR2 (germline): MNHEY, SMNVEV (reference sequence). The CDR3 covers 14 residues. The V end lost 5 bases, the J end lost 3 bases, and 14 bases lay between the germline ends. CDR3 region: CASSPQIGVYEQYF. The CDR3 nucleotides read TGTGCCAGCAGTCCTCAGATTGGAGTCTACGAGCAGTACTTC.

This chain joins TRBV5-1 and TRBJ2-1; D uncertain. V lost 2 bases and J 5 bases, leaving 11 bases between the germline ends. This CDR3 is built from 14 residues. Germline V gene sequence: CDR1 SGHRS, CDR2 YFSETQ. Written as DNA, the CDR3 is TGCGCCAGCAGCTTTCGACGCGGCAACAATGAGCAGTTCTTC. Protein: CASSFRRGNNEQFF.

This sequence joins TRBV19 and TRBJ1-1, with D unresolved. The V end lost 0 bases, the J end lost 0 bases, and 8 bases lay between the germline ends. The V gene's germline CDR1 is LNHDA and CDR2 SQIVND (reference sequence). The CDR3 is made up of 15 amino acids. CDR3 sequence (DNA): TGTGCCAGTAGTATAGATCAGGCTCTGAACACTGAAGCTTTCTTT. Amino acid sequence: CASSIDQALNTEAFF.

The V call is TRBV28, the J call TRBJ1-4; tentatively, D is TRBD1 (6 bases). V shed 2 bases and J shed 6 bases, with 16 bases lying between them. The length of the CDR3 is 16 residues. Germline lookup yields CDR1 MDHEN and CDR2 SYDVKM. CDR3 sequence reads: CASSLNFGDMDEKLFF. CDR3 sequence (DNA): TGTGCCAGCAGTTTAAACTTCGGGGACATGGATGAAAAACTGTTTTTT.

This rearrangement joins TRBV4-1 to TRBJ2-7; D perhaps matches TRBD1 (7 bases). The CDR3 runs 15 residues. CDR1 is MGHRA and CDR2 is YSYEKL in the germline V gene. Trimming cost V 2 bases and J 4 bases, with 15 bases left between them. CDR3 amino acids: CASSQRAPGGYEQYF. In DNA form, the CDR3 reads TGCGCCAGCAGCCAAAGGGCCCCAGGGGGGTACGAGCAGTACTTC.

This clone has only a few counts. The J gene is TRBJ1-3, the V gene TRBV2, with a possible D match to TRBD1 (6 bases). Per germline, CDR1 SNHLY and CDR2 FYNNEI. This CDR3 is 14 amino acids long. Trimming pared 7 bases from V and 2 bases from J, leaving 12 bases between. The CDR3, as DNA: TGTGCCAGCACGGGACCAGGGGCTGGAAACACCATATATTTT. This gives the protein CASTGPGAGNTIYF.

J is TRBJ2-2 and V is TRBV19, with 11 bases identical to TRBD1. J gave up 8 bases and V 7 bases, and 18 bases lay outside the gene matches. In germline, CDR1 is LNHDA, CDR2 SQIVND (reference sequence). The CDR3 has 18 residues. DNA of the CDR3: TGTGCCAGTACTGGGACCCCCTCGGACAGGGGGCGGTCGGGGGAGCTGTTTTTT. This translates into CASTGTPSDRGRSGELFF.

The chain is built from TRBV6-5 and TRBJ2-3; TRBD1 agrees at 8 bases. The V gene's germline CDR1 is MNHEY and CDR2 SVGAGI. The trim removed 8 bases at V and 7 bases at J, leaving 14 bases unmatched. The CDR3 runs to 15 residues. The CDR3 protein is CASERRTGMVNTQYF. In DNA form, the CDR3 reads TGTGCCAGCGAGAGACGGACAGGGATGGTAAATACGCAGTATTTT.